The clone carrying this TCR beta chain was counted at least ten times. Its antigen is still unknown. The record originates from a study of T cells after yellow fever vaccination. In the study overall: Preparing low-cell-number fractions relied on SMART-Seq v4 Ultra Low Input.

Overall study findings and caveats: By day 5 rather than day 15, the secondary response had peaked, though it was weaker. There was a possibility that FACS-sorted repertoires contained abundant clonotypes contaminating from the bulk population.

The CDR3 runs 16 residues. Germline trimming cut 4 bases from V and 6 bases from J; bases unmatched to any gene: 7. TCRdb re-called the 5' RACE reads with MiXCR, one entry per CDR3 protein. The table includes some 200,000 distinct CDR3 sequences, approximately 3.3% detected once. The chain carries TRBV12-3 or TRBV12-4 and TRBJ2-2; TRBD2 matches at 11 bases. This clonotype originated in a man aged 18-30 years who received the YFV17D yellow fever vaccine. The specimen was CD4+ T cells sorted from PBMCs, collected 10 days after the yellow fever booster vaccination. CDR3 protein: CASSSLAGGPPGELFF. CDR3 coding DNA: TGTGCCAGCAGTTCATTAGCGGGGGGGCCGCCCGGGGAGCTGTTTTTT.